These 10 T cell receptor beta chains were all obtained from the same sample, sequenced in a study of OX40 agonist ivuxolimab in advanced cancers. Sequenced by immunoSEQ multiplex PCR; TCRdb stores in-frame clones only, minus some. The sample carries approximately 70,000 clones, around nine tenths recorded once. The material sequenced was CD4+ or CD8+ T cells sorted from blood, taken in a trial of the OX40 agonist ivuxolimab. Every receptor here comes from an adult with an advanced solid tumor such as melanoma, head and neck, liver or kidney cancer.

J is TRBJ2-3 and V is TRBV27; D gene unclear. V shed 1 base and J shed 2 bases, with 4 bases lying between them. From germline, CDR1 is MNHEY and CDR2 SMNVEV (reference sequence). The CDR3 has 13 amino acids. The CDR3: CASSLFITDTQYF. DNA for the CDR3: TGTGCCAGCAGTTTATTTATCACAGATACGCAGTATTTT.

The CDR3 reads CASSFGQGWELFF. The CDR3 DNA reads as TGTGCCAGCAGCTTTGGGCAGGGTTGGGAACTGTTTTTT. The rearrangement uses TRBV5-6 and TRBJ1-4; D may be TRBD1 (5 bases). Germline loops: CDR1 SGHDT, CDR2 YYEEEE. Trimming removed 2 bases at V and 12 bases at J, with 14 bases between. The CDR3 is 13 amino acids.

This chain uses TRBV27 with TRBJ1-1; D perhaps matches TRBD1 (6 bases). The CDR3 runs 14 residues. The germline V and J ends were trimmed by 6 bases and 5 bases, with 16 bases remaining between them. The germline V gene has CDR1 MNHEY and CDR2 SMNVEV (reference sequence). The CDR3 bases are TGTGCCAGCAGCCTTACAGGGTTGGGGACTGAAGCTTTCTTT. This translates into CASSLTGLGTEAFF.

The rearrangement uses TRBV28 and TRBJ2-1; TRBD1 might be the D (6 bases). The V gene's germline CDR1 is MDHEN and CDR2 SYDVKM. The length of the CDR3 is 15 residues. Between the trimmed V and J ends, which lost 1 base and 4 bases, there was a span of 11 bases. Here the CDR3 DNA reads TGTGCCAGCAGTTTATCTGGGGGCGGGTACAATGAGCAGTTCTTC. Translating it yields CASSLSGGGYNEQFF.

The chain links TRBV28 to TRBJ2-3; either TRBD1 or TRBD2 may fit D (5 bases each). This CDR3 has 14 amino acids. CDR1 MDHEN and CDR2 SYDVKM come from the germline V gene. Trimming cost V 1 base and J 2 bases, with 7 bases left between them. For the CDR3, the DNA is TGTGCCAGCAGTTTATTAGGGACCACAGATACGCAGTATTTT. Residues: CASSLLGTTDTQYF.

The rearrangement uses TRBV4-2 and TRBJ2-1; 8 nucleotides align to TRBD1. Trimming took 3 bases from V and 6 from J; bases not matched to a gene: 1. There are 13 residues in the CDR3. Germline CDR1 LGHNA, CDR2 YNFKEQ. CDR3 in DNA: TGTGCCAGCAGCCACCAGGGGGCCAATGAGCAGTTCTTC. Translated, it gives CASSHQGANEQFF.

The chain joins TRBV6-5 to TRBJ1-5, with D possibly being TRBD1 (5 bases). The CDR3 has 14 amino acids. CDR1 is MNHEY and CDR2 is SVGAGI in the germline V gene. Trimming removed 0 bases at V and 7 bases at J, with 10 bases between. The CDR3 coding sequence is TGTGCCAGCAGTTACTCACTGGGGCAACAGCCCCAGCATTTT. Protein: CASSYSLGQQPQHF.

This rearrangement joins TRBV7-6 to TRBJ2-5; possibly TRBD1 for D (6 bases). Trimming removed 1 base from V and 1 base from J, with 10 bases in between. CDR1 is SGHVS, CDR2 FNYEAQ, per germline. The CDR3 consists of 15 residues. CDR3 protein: CASSLVGQAQETQYF. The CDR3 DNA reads TGTGCCAGCAGCTTAGTGGGACAAGCCCAAGAGACCCAGTACTTC.

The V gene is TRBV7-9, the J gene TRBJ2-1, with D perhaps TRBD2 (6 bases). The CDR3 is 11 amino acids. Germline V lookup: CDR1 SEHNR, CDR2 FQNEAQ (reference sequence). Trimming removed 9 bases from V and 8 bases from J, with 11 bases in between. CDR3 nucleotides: TGTGCCAGTTTATCGGGGGATGAGCAGTTCTTC. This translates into CASLSGDEQFF.

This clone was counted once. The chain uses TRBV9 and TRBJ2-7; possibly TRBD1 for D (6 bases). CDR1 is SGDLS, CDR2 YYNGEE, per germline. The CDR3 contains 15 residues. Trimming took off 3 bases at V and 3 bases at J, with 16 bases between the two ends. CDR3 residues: CASSASTGLYYEQYF. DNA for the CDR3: TGTGCCAGCAGCGCGTCGACAGGACTTTACTACGAGCAGTACTTC. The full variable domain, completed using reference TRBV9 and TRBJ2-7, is DSGVTQTPKHLITATGQRVTLRCSPRSGDLSVYWYQQSLDQGLQFLIQYYNGEERAKGNILERFSAQQFPDLHSELNLSSLELGDSALYFCASSASTGLYYEQYFGPGTRLTVT.